Listed below are T cell receptor beta chains from one sample, sequenced in a study of cytotoxic CD8 clonotypes in ibrutinib-treated CLL. Clones were read by immunoSEQ multiplex PCR, and TCRdb kept only the in-frame ones, dropping some. The sample consists of approximately 22,000 clones, 70% to 85% of them appearing once. This specimen consisted of PBMCs, obtained before ibrutinib treatment. The receptors were gathered from a human donor with chronic lymphocytic leukemia. The CDR3 runs from the conserved cysteine through the conserved F or W. D genes are given only for firm matches. Clone sizes are given selectively: once, few, many, or a class where the clone is expanded.

V gene,clone size,J gene,D gene,CDR3 protein,CDR3 DNA
TRBV9,NA,TRBJ2-3,NA,CASSPRHLTDTQYF,TGTGCCAGCAGCCCCCGACACCTCACAGATACGCAGTATTTT
TRBV10-1,medium-sized,TRBJ1-5,NA,CASSAQENQPQHF,TGCGCCAGCAGTGCACAGGAAAATCAGCCCCAGCATTTT
TRBV7-2,NA,TRBJ2-7,TRBD2,CASSLELAGAPSGEQYF,TGTGCCAGCAGCTTAGAACTAGCGGGAGCGCCCTCAGGCGAGCAGTACTTC
TRBV15,few,TRBJ2-1,TRBD2,CATSRDRPSGSLNEQFF,TGTGCCACCAGCAGAGATAGGCCTAGCGGGAGTTTAAATGAGCAGTTCTTC
TRBV28,NA,TRBJ2-5,NA,CASSSPALTGQETQYF,TGTGCCAGCAGTTCACCCGCGTTGACTGGCCAAGAGACCCAGTACTTC
TRBV19,NA,TRBJ2-1,TRBD2,CASSTSSGRPDEQFF,TGTGCCAGTAGTACATCTAGCGGGAGACCTGATGAGCAGTTCTTC
TRBV6-1,NA,TRBJ2-5,NA,CASSVQGEGTQYF,TGTGCCAGCAGTGTTCAGGGCGAGGGGACCCAGTACTTC
TRBV5-1,once,TRBJ2-7,TRBD2,CASSLTGTRAYEQYF,TGCGCCAGCAGCCTAACCGGGACTAGAGCCTACGAGCAGTACTTC
TRBV30,NA,TRBJ2-1,NA,CAWSVDSYNEQFF,TGTGCCTGGAGTGTAGACTCCTACAATGAGCAGTTCTTC
TRBV15,once,TRBJ2-1,TRBD2,CATSRDQRAGGKFF,TGTGCCACCAGCAGAGATCAGAGGGCGGGAGGGAAGTTCTTC
TRBV5-1,NA,TRBJ2-5,NA,CASSFRPPETQYF,TGCGCCAGCAGCTTTCGCCCTCCGGAGACCCAGTACTTC
TRBV18,NA,TRBJ1-5,NA,CASSPGGRVSNQPQHF,TGTGCCAGCTCACCAGGTGGACGAGTTAGCAATCAGCCCCAGCATTTT
TRBV5-1,NA,TRBJ2-1,TRBD2,CASSALAGSYNEQFF,TGCGCCAGCAGCGCCTTAGCGGGATCCTACAATGAGCAGTTCTTC
TRBV29-1,NA,TRBJ2-1,TRBD2,CSGRGGGLAGGDEQFF,TGCAGCGGCCGGGGAGGGGGGCTAGCGGGCGGGGATGAGCAGTTCTTC
TRBV6-1,NA,TRBJ2-3,NA,CASSEAPWGQDTQYF,TGTGCCAGCAGTGAAGCGCCCTGGGGGCAAGATACGCAGTATTTT
TRBV28,NA,TRBJ2-4,NA,CASRPGGDRAKNIQYF,TGTGCCAGCAGACCCGGGGGCGATCGGGCCAAAAACATTCAGTACTTC
TRBV6-5,once,TRBJ2-2,NA,CASSYEGANTGELFF,TGTGCCAGCAGTTACGAAGGGGCGAACACCGGGGAGCTGTTTTTT
TRBV28,NA,TRBJ1-5,TRBD1,CASSRQGSQPQHF,TGTGCCAGCAGCCGACAGGGGAGTCAGCCCCAGCATTTT
TRBV18,NA,TRBJ1-1,NA,CASSPYRDTMNTEAFF,TGTGCCAGCTCACCCTACAGAGATACCATGAACACTGAAGCTTTCTTT
TRBV5-1,NA,TRBJ2-7,TRBD1,CASSLGPTGGTYEQYF,TGCGCCAGCAGCTTGGGACCGACAGGGGGGACCTACGAGCAGTACTTC
TRBV9,NA,TRBJ2-7,TRBD1,CASSSSWTGDYEQYF,TGTGCCAGCAGCTCATCCTGGACAGGGGACTACGAGCAGTACTTC
TRBV27,NA,TRBJ1-5,TRBD1,CASRQTGRGREPQHF,TGTGCCAGCAGACAGACAGGGCGAGGGAGGGAGCCCCAGCATTTT